The 20 T cell receptor beta chains below come from one sample, sequenced in a study. TCRdb called the reads again in MiXCR, with one record for every CDR3 protein. The repertoire has nearly 15,000 distinct CDR3 sequences, around 34% of them found once; the top ten carry about 16%. Sequenced input: blood. These receptors were collected from a human donor.

Written as DNA, the CDR3 is TGTGCCAGCTCACGGACCTTAGCGGGGACAGAAGTCTCCTACGAGCAGTACTTC. Protein product: CASSRTLAGTEVSYEQYF. This chain connects TRBV18 to TRBJ2-7, with a weak D call TRBD2 (8 bases). CDR1 and CDR2 from the germline V gene are KGHSH and LQKENI. The CDR3 spans 18 residues. The germline V and J ends were trimmed by 4 bases and 0 bases, with 22 bases remaining between them.

On this clonotype: A read error is possible here, since a much larger clone lies one base away. V and J are TRBV20-1 and TRBJ2-7; TRBD2 matches at 9 bases. Germline V gene data show CDR1 as DFQATT and CDR2 as SNEGSKA (reference sequence). V was clipped by 0 bases and J by 7 bases; unmatched bases: 10. CDR3 length equals 15 residues. The CDR3 nucleotides read TGCAGTGCTAGAGATGGTAGCGGGAGCTACAATGAGCAGTACTTC. Protein product: CSARDGSGSYNEQYF.

This clonotype ranks as medium-sized. V is TRBV4-3 and J is TRBJ2-1; 7 bases line up with TRBD2. CDR3 size: 15 residues. Germline CDR1 LGHNA, CDR2 YSLEER. The V gene end was trimmed by 4 bases and the J gene end by 2 bases; junction bases not matched to a gene: 5. CDR3 amino acids: CASSLTSRAYNEQFF. The DNA of the CDR3 is TGCGCCAGCAGCCTGACTAGCCGGGCCTACAATGAGCAGTTCTTC.

This clonotype was detected ten times or more. This chain joins TRBV29-1 and TRBJ2-5; 7 bases match TRBD2. Trimming removed 7 bases from V and 2 bases from J; junction bases left unmatched: 13. CDR3 length: 15 residues. Germline V gene data show CDR1 as SQVTM and CDR2 as ANQGSEA. CDR3: CSAKARLATQETQYF. CDR3 coding DNA: TGCAGCGCCAAGGCAAGACTAGCCACACAAGAGACCCAGTACTTC.

The rearrangement links TRBV20-1 to TRBJ2-1, with D tentatively TRBD2 (7 bases). Germline V gene sequence: CDR1 DFQATT, CDR2 SNEGSKA (reference sequence). The CDR3 is made up of 14 amino acids. V lost 6 bases to trimming and J lost 7 bases, with 19 bases between them. The CDR3 spells CSAPRAGALNEQFF. In DNA, the CDR3 is TGCAGTGCGCCCCGGGCGGGGGCTTTAAATGAGCAGTTCTTC.

This clonotype was recorded at least ten times. J is TRBJ2-5 and V is TRBV18; 10 bases map to TRBD1. Germline CDR1 reads KGHSH; CDR2 reads LQKENI. The CDR3 runs 15 residues. Trimming removed 3 bases from V and 4 bases from J; junction bases left unmatched: 5. DNA for the CDR3: TGTGCCAGCTCACCCCGGACAGGGGGTCTAGAGACCCAGTACTTC. It yields the protein CASSPRTGGLETQYF.

This clonotype is classed as medium-sized. The V gene is TRBV29-1, the J gene TRBJ2-6; D possibly matches TRBD1 or TRBD2 (5 bases each). Germline V gene sequence: CDR1 SQVTM, CDR2 ANQGSEA. Trimming took 1 base from V and 0 from J, leaving 7 bases between them. This CDR3 comprises 15 residues. CDR3: CSVEVGGSGANVLTF. CDR3 bases: TGCAGCGTTGAAGTTGGGGGCTCTGGGGCCAACGTCCTGACTTTC.

This clonotype has a count of ten or more. V is TRBV18 and J is TRBJ2-7, with 9 bases identical to TRBD1. The V gene's germline CDR1 is KGHSH and CDR2 LQKENI. V lost 0 bases to trimming and J lost 3 bases; unmatched junction nucleotides: 3. The CDR3 loop spans 15 amino acids. In DNA form, the CDR3 reads TGTGCCAGCTCACCACCGTTGGGACAGGGCTACGAGCAGTACTTC. This encodes CASSPPLGQGYEQYF.

About this clonotype: Since a much larger clone is just one base distant, this may be a read error. The chain carries TRBV28 and TRBJ1-2; D call uncertain. Germline CDR1 reads MDHEN; CDR2 reads SYDVKM. The CDR3 is 13 amino acids. V was clipped by 6 bases and J by 7 bases, with 15 bases between them. The CDR3 sequence is CASSPAPLGGYTF. DNA for the CDR3: TGTGCCAGCAGCCCCGCCCCCCTCGGTGGCTACACCTTC.

Concerning this clonotype: This could be a read error, since a much larger clone is one nucleotide away. The V gene is TRBV5-1, the J gene TRBJ2-1, with 11 bases aligning to TRBD1. The germline V gene encodes CDR1 SGHRS and CDR2 YFSETQ. CDR3 length: 15 amino acids. V dropped 3 bases and J dropped 6; count of bases not matched to a gene: 5. CDR3 in amino acids: CASSSGDRGCNEQFF. Here the CDR3 DNA reads TGCGCCAGCAGCTCCGGGGACAGGGGGTGCAATGAGCAGTTCTTC.

This clonotype was detected many times. The chain is built from TRBV18 and TRBJ2-1; no firm D call. This CDR3 contains 11 residues. The V and J ends lost 6 bases and 6 bases respectively, with 6 bases between them. In germline, CDR1 is KGHSH, CDR2 LQKENI. In DNA, the CDR3 is TGTGCCAGCTCCACGAGCAATGAGCAGTTCTTC. It translates to CASSTSNEQFF.

In its sample, this clonotype was seen once. A much larger clone lies a single base off, so this may be a read error. The V call is TRBV25-1, the J call TRBJ2-2; the D call may be TRBD1 or TRBD2 (5 bases each). Germline CDR1 MGHDK, CDR2 SYGVNS. This CDR3 is 14 amino acids long. CDR3 sequence (DNA): TGTGCCAGCATTGTTGGGACCAACACCTGGGAGCTGTTTTTT. It is translated as CASIVGTNTWELFF.

The chain employs TRBV6-2 or TRBV6-3 and TRBJ2-7; D tentatively fits TRBD1 or TRBD2 (5 bases each). V lost 8 bases to trimming and J lost 1 base, with 21 bases between them. This CDR3 has 16 amino acids. CDR1 and CDR2 from the germline V gene are MNHEY and SVGEGT. The CDR3 here is CASCNIVGTASYEQYF. As DNA, the CDR3 is TGTGCCAGCTGTAACATTGTGGGGACCGCTTCCTACGAGCAGTACTTC.

The chain is built from TRBV14 and TRBJ1-1; D not certain. The CDR3 extends over 15 amino acids. The V end lost 3 bases, the J end lost 7 bases, and 18 bases lay between the germline ends. Per the germline V gene, CDR1 is SGHDN and CDR2 is FVKESK. CDR3: CASSQISGRVGEAFF. CDR3 coding DNA: TGTGCCAGCAGCCAGATTAGCGGGAGAGTGGGTGAAGCTTTCTTT.

This clonotype was observed many times. The chain joins TRBV7-3 to TRBJ2-1; 13 bases agree with TRBD2. This CDR3 is 16 amino acids long. From germline, CDR1 is SGHTA and CDR2 FQGTGA. V was pared by 5 bases and J by 7 bases, with 8 bases of the junction left unmatched. CDR3 coding DNA: TGTGCCAGCAGCCGGACAGGGACTAGCGGGACTAATGAGCAGTTCTTC. Translating it yields CASSRTGTSGTNEQFF. Supplemented by reference TRBV7-3 and TRBJ2-1, the full variable domain reads GAGVSQTPSNKVTEKGKYVELRCDPISGHTALYWYRQSLGQGPEFLIYFQGTGAADDSGLPNDRFFAVRPEGSVSTLKIQRTERGDSAVYLCASSRTGTSGTNEQFFGPGTRLTVL.

The chain recombines TRBV20-1 with TRBJ1-2; TRBD1 matches at 9 bases. V gave up 8 bases and J gave up 6 bases; unmatched junction bases: 10. In germline, CDR1 is DFQATT, CDR2 SNEGSKA (reference sequence). This CDR3 contains 13 residues. The CDR3 DNA follows: TGCAGTCCGGTTACGGGGACAGGGAATGGCTACACCTTC. It codes for CSPVTGTGNGYTF.

This clonotype came up many times. The gene calls are TRBV19 and TRBJ1-3, with TRBD1 matching over 8 bases. Germline lookup yields CDR1 LNHDA and CDR2 SQIVND (reference sequence). V lost 3 bases, J lost 4 bases, and 14 bases stayed unmatched. There are 18 residues in the CDR3. The CDR3 here is CASSIFGTGARRGNTIYF. The DNA for the CDR3 is TGTGCCAGTAGTATTTTCGGGACAGGAGCCCGAAGAGGAAACACCATATATTTT.

This clonotype was observed once. The chain couples TRBV4-3 to TRBJ1-6; D uncertain. The CDR3 has 15 residues. V was shortened by 1 base and J by 7 bases, with 11 bases between the two germline ends. Germline values: CDR1 LGHNA, CDR2 YSLEER. The CDR3 bases are TGCGCCAGCAGCCAAGGCACGGGTACGAATTCACCCCTCCACTTT. This sequence encodes CASSQGTGTNSPLHF.

This chain links TRBV14 with TRBJ1-1; D is ambiguous. The CDR3 covers 16 residues. Germline V gene lookup returns CDR1 SGHDN and CDR2 FVKESK. The ends were cut back, 5 bases at V and 0 bases at J, with 16 bases in the middle. The CDR3 reads CASSERAETMNTEAFF. As DNA, the CDR3 is TGTGCCAGCAGCGAAAGGGCAGAGACCATGAACACTGAAGCTTTCTTT.

This clonotype has ten or more counts. This chain uses TRBV13 with TRBJ1-1; possibly TRBD1 for D (5 bases). Trimming stripped 2 bases from V and 9 bases from J, with 7 bases between. The CDR3 runs to 11 residues. Germline CDR1 is PRHDT and CDR2 is FYEKMQ (reference sequence). CDR3 in amino acids: CASSLQGQAFF. The CDR3 nucleotides are TGTGCCAGCAGCTTACAGGGACAAGCTTTCTTT.